Below, 20 T cell receptor beta chains from the same sample are listed, as sequenced in a study of T-cell reconstitution after alpha-beta-depleted transplantation in children. Unique molecular identifiers were used in preparing the TCRbeta library. TCRdb re-derived calls from the PCR reads in MiXCR, one entry per CDR3 protein. The table includes about 610,000 distinct CDR3 sequences, roughly 10% detected once. The sample in question was PBMCs from the stem cell graft donor, obtained from the stem cell graft. These receptors were taken from a human donor who donated a stem cell graft to a child with acute myeloid leukemia.

The CDR3 DNA is TGCAGTGCTAGAGACTCCGGGAGGGAAGCTTTCTTT. Its protein is CSARDSGREAFF. The chain has TRBV20-1 and TRBJ1-1; unclear D gene. Trimming removed 0 bases from V and 8 bases from J, with 10 bases in between. Germline V CDR1 and CDR2: DFQATT, SNEGSKA (reference sequence). The CDR3 runs 12 residues.

This clonotype was seen a few times. V and J are TRBV12-3 or TRBV12-4 and TRBJ1-1; TRBD1 might be the D (6 bases). The V end was cut by 11 bases, the J end by 3 bases, with 13 bases between. There are 12 residues in the CDR3. CDR3 in amino acids: CAGKRGDTEAFF. In DNA form, the CDR3 reads TGTGCCGGGAAAAGGGGGGACACTGAAGCTTTCTTT.

This clonotype was observed a few times. The chain has TRBV29-1 and TRBJ2-7, with D possibly called TRBD1 or TRBD2 (6 bases each). V was trimmed by 6 bases and J by 2 bases, leaving 23 bases between them. The CDR3 is 16 residues long. Looked up from germline, CDR1 is SQVTM and CDR2 is ANQGSEA. Here the CDR3 reads CSVRRGRRGVTYEQYF. Here the CDR3 DNA reads TGCAGCGTCCGAAGGGGCAGGAGGGGGGTTACCTACGAGCAGTACTTC.

This clonotype occurred many times. The chain uses TRBV20-1 and TRBJ2-1; 7 positions match TRBD2. The J segment lost 9 bases and the V segment lost 0 bases, leaving 11 bases of the junction unmatched. Looked up from germline, CDR1 is DFQATT and CDR2 is SNEGSKA (reference sequence). The length of the CDR3 is 15 residues. The CDR3 bases are TGCAGTGCTAGAGATTCTGGCGGGAGTATTACTGAGCAGTTCTTC. It specifies CSARDSGGSITEQFF.

This clonotype was seen repeatedly, ten times or more. The chain joins TRBV29-1 to TRBJ2-1; possible D gene TRBD1, 6 bases. V was pared by 3 bases and J by 7 bases, with 10 bases between. Germline V gene lookup returns CDR1 SQVTM and CDR2 ANQGSEA. This CDR3 comprises 12 residues. This CDR3 is CSVDRDRNEQFF. The CDR3 DNA reads as TGCAGCGTTGATCGTGACAGGAATGAGCAGTTCTTC.

There are many counts of this clonotype. This chain connects TRBV10-3 to TRBJ2-7, with no clear D. The CDR3 spans 15 residues. CDR1 is ENHRY and CDR2 is SYGVKD in the germline V gene. Between the trimmed V and J ends, which lost 0 bases and 0 bases, there was a span of 9 bases. This chain's CDR3 is CAISESRGLSYEQYF. The DNA for the CDR3 is TGTGCCATCAGTGAGTCAAGAGGCCTCTCCTACGAGCAGTACTTC.

This clonotype was found many times. V usage is TRBV29-1 and J usage is TRBJ1-5, with 10 nucleotides matching TRBD1. CDR3 length equals 13 residues. CDR1 is SQVTM and CDR2 is ANQGSEA in the germline V gene. With V trimmed by 6 bases and J by 5 bases, 4 bases remained unmatched. The CDR3 DNA sequence: TGCAGCGTCGGACAGGGGGTAGATCAGCCCCAGCATTTT. This encodes CSVGQGVDQPQHF.

The J gene is TRBJ2-1, the V gene TRBV11-2, with D perhaps given as TRBD1 or TRBD2 (5 bases each). Germline V CDR1 and CDR2: SGHAT, FQNNGV. The CDR3 is made up of 16 amino acids. V was shortened by 5 bases and J by 6 bases, with 20 bases between the two germline ends. The CDR3 DNA follows: TGTGCCAGCAGCCCGAGGGACGCCTCGCTTCGCAATGAGCAGTTCTTC. Its protein product is CASSPRDASLRNEQFF.

The table lists this clonotype with many counts. The CDR3 is CASSGGTGVEQYF. CDR3 sequence (DNA): TGTGCCAGCAGTGGAGGAACGGGAGTCGAGCAGTACTTC. The V gene is TRBV12-3 or TRBV12-4, the J gene TRBJ2-7, with D perhaps matching TRBD2 (6 bases). The CDR3 runs 13 residues. V was cut by 5 bases and J by 6 bases, with 14 bases left in between.

This clonotype was picked up a small number of times. The chain couples TRBV3-1 to TRBJ2-2; D not resolved. The V and J ends lost 0 bases and 4 bases respectively, with 9 bases between them. CDR1 is LGHDT, CDR2 YNNKEL, per germline (reference sequence). The CDR3 totals 15 residues. CDR3 sequence reads: CASSQDHRATGELFF. DNA for the CDR3: TGTGCCAGCAGCCAAGATCACCGGGCCACCGGGGAGCTGTTTTTT.

This chain joins TRBV20-1 and TRBJ2-1; no clear D gene. The germline gives CDR1 DFQATT, CDR2 SNEGSKA (reference sequence). The CDR3 runs to 11 residues. V lost 6 bases, J lost 7 bases, and 10 bases lay in between. CDR3 bases: TGCAGTGCCCATCAGGCGAATGAGCAGTTCTTC. It codes for CSAHQANEQFF.

V is TRBV29-1 and J is TRBJ1-4, with D perhaps matching TRBD1 (6 bases). Between the trimmed V and J ends, which lost 7 bases and 5 bases, there was a span of 11 bases. The CDR3 extends over 12 amino acids. CDR1 and CDR2 from the germline V gene are SQVTM and ANQGSEA. Here the CDR3 reads CSGRTDNEKLFF. In DNA form, the CDR3 reads TGCAGCGGTAGGACAGACAATGAAAAACTGTTTTTT.

In this sample, this clonotype turned up a few times. This rearrangement joins TRBV18 to TRBJ2-2; the D is unclear. Trimming removed 4 bases at V and 0 bases at J, with 6 bases between. CDR3 length: 14 residues. The V gene's germline CDR1 is KGHSH and CDR2 LQKENI. CDR3 in amino acids: CASSRQANTGELFF. The CDR3 nucleotides read TGTGCCAGCTCACGACAAGCGAACACCGGGGAGCTGTTTTTT.

As concerns this clonotype: One base away lies a much larger clone, so this may be a sequencing read error. V is TRBV24-1 and J is TRBJ2-3; unclear D gene. This CDR3 is 16 amino acids long. From germline, CDR1 is KGHDR and CDR2 SFDVKD. The CDR3 region is CVTSDKDLRYTDTQYF. The CDR3 DNA is TGTGTCACCAGTGATAAGGATCTCAGATACACAGATACGCAGTATTTT.

Details on this clonotype: This may stem from a read error, because a much larger clone lies one nucleotide away. The gene calls are TRBV20-1 and TRBJ2-7; weak D call: TRBD1 (6 bases). Germline V gives CDR1 DFQATT, CDR2 SNEGSKA (reference sequence). The CDR3 runs to 13 residues. In nucleotides, the CDR3 is TGCAGTGCCAAGCCACAGGGTCGGGTCGAGCAGAACTTC. It codes for CSAKPQGRVEQNF.

This clonotype appeared a few times. The gene calls are TRBV20-1 and TRBJ2-4, with 7 positions matching TRBD1. The CDR3 length is 15 residues. V gave up 5 bases and J gave up 7 bases; unmatched junction bases: 14. Per the germline V gene, CDR1 is DFQATT and CDR2 is SNEGSKA (reference sequence). CDR3 DNA sequence: TGCAGTGCTGACAGACAGGGCCAGGGTAGGAACATTCAGTACTTC. It yields the protein CSADRQGQGRNIQYF.

This clonotype has only a few counts. The chain uses TRBV9 and TRBJ2-2, with a possible D match to TRBD1 (6 bases). This CDR3 has 16 amino acids. V shed 3 bases and J shed 3 bases, with 15 bases lying between them. Germline loops: CDR1 SGDLS, CDR2 YYNGEE. This CDR3 is CASSADRRRHTGELFF. DNA for the CDR3: TGTGCCAGCAGCGCCGACAGGAGGAGACACACCGGGGAGCTGTTTTTT.

The rearrangement uses TRBV20-1 and TRBJ2-5; TRBD2 matches at 8 bases. CDR1 and CDR2 (germline): DFQATT, SNEGSKA (reference sequence). The CDR3 has 16 residues. CDR3 sequence reads: CCASPNSGKREETQYF. The CDR3 DNA reads TGCTGCGCCTCACCCAATAGCGGGAAAAGGGAAGAGACCCAGTACTTC.

This clonotype came up a few times. The chain couples TRBV5-1 to TRBJ2-7; possible D gene TRBD1, 6 bases. Germline V CDR1 and CDR2: SGHRS, YFSETQ. The ends were cut back, 5 bases at V and 4 bases at J, with 13 bases in the middle. The CDR3 is made up of 13 amino acids. CDR3 in DNA: TGCGCCAGCAGGGGGGCAGGGCCTTACGAGCAGTACTTC. Translating it yields CASRGAGPYEQYF.

This clonotype showed up just a few times. This chain joins TRBV12-3 or TRBV12-4 and TRBJ1-1; TRBD1 matches 9 bases. The J segment lost 5 bases and the V segment lost 6 bases, leaving 7 bases of the junction unmatched. This CDR3 region has 14 residues. CDR3 DNA sequence: TGTGCCAGCAGACCGGGACAGGGTAGGACTGAAGCTTTCTTT. This translates into CASRPGQGRTEAFF.